This passage covers 26 T cell receptor beta chains from one sample sequenced in a study of blood T cell repertoires in COVID-19 (TCRdb year 2020). The library came from the immunoSEQ multiplex PCR assay. TCRdb holds this immuneACCESS table with in-frame rearrangements only. Some clones are missing; in checked studies, unresolved V genes explain under half, and the rest has no known cause. The sample table contains approximately 180,000 clones; only one count was recorded for roughly 91% of them. 5% to 6.5% of the sample belongs to the ten largest clones. The sequencing sample was made of peripheral blood. The receptor source for this set is a man aged 40-49 years with active or convalescent COVID-19.

This chain links TRBV4-1 with TRBJ1-5; possibly TRBD1 for D (5 bases). The V gene's germline CDR1 is MGHRA and CDR2 YSYEKL. This CDR3 contains 15 residues. The V gene lost 5 bases and the J gene lost 0 bases, with 11 bases spanning the gap. The chain's CDR3 is CASSAGTDSNQPQHF. Written as DNA, the CDR3 is TGCGCCAGCAGCGCCGGGACTGATAGCAATCAGCCCCAGCATTTT.

The chain couples TRBV2 to TRBJ2-7; TRBD2 aligns across 7 bases. Trimming at V came to 4 bases and at J to 1 base, leaving 4 bases not matched to a gene. The CDR3 is made up of 14 amino acids. The germline gives CDR1 SNHLY, CDR2 FYNNEI. The CDR3 loop reads CASSAQGGSYEQYF. The CDR3 bases are TGTGCCAGCAGTGCCCAGGGAGGGTCCTACGAGCAGTACTTC.

This chain connects TRBV28 to TRBJ1-1; D might be TRBD1 (6 bases). Trimming pared 2 bases from V and 1 base from J, leaving 14 bases between. The germline CDR1 and CDR2 sequences are MDHEN and SYDVKM. This CDR3 has 16 amino acids. The CDR3 nucleotides are TGTGCCAGCAGTTTAGTAGTTGGGGGCAGGAACACTGAAGCTTTCTTT. It is translated as CASSLVVGGRNTEAFF.

This chain joins TRBV6-5 and TRBJ1-2; 7 bases are a match to TRBD1. Trimming at V came to 4 bases and at J to 4 bases, leaving 9 bases not matched to a gene. The CDR3 is 15 residues long. Germline CDR1 and CDR2: MNHEY and SVGAGI. CDR3 DNA: TGTGCCAGCAGTTCCGGACAGGCTATGTCCTATGGCTACACCTTC. This encodes CASSSGQAMSYGYTF.

The V and J genes are TRBV19 and TRBJ2-1; 12 bases map to TRBD1. Germline V gene sequence: CDR1 LNHDA, CDR2 SQIVND (reference sequence). Losses at the gene ends were 4 bases for V and 7 bases for J; bases not matched to a gene: 5. The CDR3 runs 15 residues. The CDR3 DNA is TGTGCCAGTAGTAAGGGGGACAGGGGGCGGAATGAGCAGTTCTTC. As protein: CASSKGDRGRNEQFF.

The V gene is TRBV6-5, the J gene TRBJ1-2; TRBD1 matches 9 bases. The V gene end was trimmed by 3 bases and the J gene end by 6 bases; junction bases not matched to a gene: 8. The germline V gene encodes CDR1 MNHEY and CDR2 SVGAGI. The CDR3 is 15 amino acids. Written as DNA, the CDR3 is TGTGCCAGCAGTTATTCGGGGACAGGGATGAATGGCTACACCTTC. As protein: CASSYSGTGMNGYTF.

This clone has a single count. The chain employs TRBV19 and TRBJ1-3; 7 nucleotides line up with TRBD1. After removal of 9 bases from V and 0 bases from J, the junction contained 8 bases not matched to a gene. Per germline, CDR1 LNHDA and CDR2 SQIVND (reference sequence). CDR3 size: 15 residues. This CDR3 is CASSGQQSSGNTIYF. The CDR3 DNA sequence: TGTGCCAGCTCGGGACAGCAGAGCTCTGGAAACACCATATATTTT.

The chain recombines TRBV14 with TRBJ1-2, with D possibly being TRBD1 (5 bases). Trimming shortened V by 5 bases and J by 4 bases, and 14 bases separated the two germline ends. The CDR3 runs to 14 residues. Per the germline V gene, CDR1 is SGHDN and CDR2 is FVKESK. The CDR3 nucleotides read TGTGCCAGCAGCTTATCCGGGACTATCTATGGCTACACCTTC. It codes for CASSLSGTIYGYTF.

The chain joins TRBV5-8 to TRBJ1-5, with 9 nucleotides matching TRBD1. Germline V lookup: CDR1 SGHTS, CDR2 YDEGEE. V lost 4 bases and J lost 4; bases outside the gene matches: 9. This CDR3 is 16 amino acids long. The CDR3 sequence is CASSIKGQGQNQPQHF. CDR3 bases: TGTGCCAGCAGCATAAAGGGACAGGGACAAAATCAGCCCCAGCATTTT.

This clone was recorded once. The chain joins TRBV28 to TRBJ1-2, with a tentative D call TRBD1 (5 bases). The CDR3 runs to 15 residues. Germline V gives CDR1 MDHEN, CDR2 SYDVKM. V dropped 3 bases and J dropped 5 bases, with 16 bases sitting between them. This chain's CDR3 is CASSLAGRIYYGYTF. The CDR3 DNA follows: TGTGCCAGCAGTTTGGCAGGGAGGATTTATTATGGCTACACCTTC.

This clone was detected once. The chain joins TRBV4-1 to TRBJ1-5; 9 bases agree with TRBD1. Germline V gives CDR1 MGHRA, CDR2 YSYEKL. With 4 bases clipped from V and 3 bases from J, the junction kept 7 bases outside the gene matches. The CDR3 covers 16 residues. This CDR3 is CASSRSGTGINQPQHF. The DNA for the CDR3 is TGCGCCAGCAGCCGATCCGGGACAGGGATCAATCAGCCCCAGCATTTT.

The chain combines TRBV29-1 with TRBJ2-3; TRBD1 matches 8 bases. This CDR3 comprises 14 residues. V gave up 6 bases and J gave up 0 bases; unmatched junction bases: 5. The germline V gene has CDR1 SQVTM and CDR2 ANQGSEA. The CDR3 region is CSVDRGPSTDTQYF. The CDR3 DNA reads as TGCAGCGTAGACAGGGGACCTAGCACAGATACGCAGTATTTT.

The CDR3, as DNA: TGTGCCAGCGCCAACCTGCCGGGACAGGGTTCCTACGAGCAGTACTTC. It specifies CASANLPGQGSYEQYF. The V and J genes are TRBV28 and TRBJ2-7; the match to TRBD1 covers 9 bases. V dropped 8 bases and J dropped 1; count of bases not matched to a gene: 12. The CDR3 consists of 16 residues. Germline-derived CDR1 and CDR2 are MDHEN and SYDVKM.

The chain combines TRBV5-4 with TRBJ2-3; D is possibly TRBD2 (6 bases). Germline V CDR1 and CDR2: SGHNT, YYREEE (reference sequence). The CDR3 is 15 amino acids. Trimming cost V 0 bases and J 4 bases, with 12 bases left between them. The CDR3: CASSLDGSLSDTQYF. The DNA for the CDR3 is TGTGCCAGCAGCTTGGACGGGAGTTTGTCAGATACGCAGTATTTT.

This clone appeared once. The rearrangement links TRBV10-1 to TRBJ1-1; D not resolved. This CDR3 has 15 amino acids. The V gene lost 7 bases and the J gene lost 0 bases, with 15 bases spanning the gap. Looked up from germline, CDR1 is WNHNN and CDR2 is SYGVQD (reference sequence). CDR3 sequence reads: CASKVGSNLNTEAFF. The CDR3 region has the DNA TGCGCCAGCAAAGTCGGGAGTAACTTGAACACTGAAGCTTTCTTT.

This chain links TRBV7-3 with TRBJ2-3; 9 bases are a match to TRBD2. Germline values: CDR1 SGHTA, CDR2 FQGTGA. CDR3 size: 15 residues. The J segment lost 5 bases and the V segment lost 5 bases, leaving 8 bases of the junction unmatched. CDR3 residues: CASSPGGGGLDTQYF. DNA for the CDR3: TGTGCCAGCAGCCCAGGCGGGGGGGGCCTAGATACGCAGTATTTT.

This clone has a handful of counts. This chain uses TRBV3-1 (or the pseudogene TRBV3-2) with TRBJ1-2, with 11 bases identical to TRBD1. Germline CDR1 is LGHDT and CDR2 is YNNKEL (reference sequence). V trimming: 1 base; J trimming: 1 base; junction bases outside the gene matches: 11. The CDR3 has 19 amino acids. The DNA for the CDR3 is TGTGCCAGCAGCCAAGGGACAGGGGGCGGAGGCAGCCTTAACTATGGCTACACCTTC. Residues: CASSQGTGGGGSLNYGYTF.

This rearrangement joins TRBV14 to TRBJ2-7; 8 bases align to TRBD1. The CDR3 covers 17 residues. CDR1 is SGHDN and CDR2 is FVKESK in the germline V gene. Germline trimming cut 4 bases from V and 0 bases from J; bases unmatched to any gene: 11. The CDR3 reads CASSRRTGPTHSYEQYF. CDR3 bases: TGTGCCAGCAGCCGCAGGACAGGGCCAACACACTCCTACGAGCAGTACTTC.

The chain carries TRBV3-1 (or the pseudogene TRBV3-2) and TRBJ2-5, with 11 bases matching TRBD2. In germline, CDR1 is LGHDT, CDR2 YNNKEL (reference sequence). The V gene end was trimmed by 4 bases and the J gene end by 1 base; junction bases not matched to a gene: 8. The CDR3 loop spans 17 amino acids. The CDR3 DNA reads as TGTGCCAGCAGCCCCCCCGGCGGGACTAGCGGCCAAGAGACCCAGTACTTC. It yields the protein CASSPPGGTSGQETQYF.

The V call is TRBV27, the J call TRBJ2-3; no clear D gene. This CDR3 contains 14 residues. CDR1 and CDR2 from the germline V gene are MNHEY and SMNVEV (reference sequence). Trimming took off 5 bases at V and 1 base at J, with 10 bases between the two ends. This CDR3 reads CASSPGFGTDTQYF. In nucleotides, the CDR3 is TGTGCCAGCAGTCCAGGATTTGGCACAGATACGCAGTATTTT.

The chain joins TRBV5-1 to TRBJ2-5, with 7 nucleotides matching TRBD2. The V segment lost 4 bases and the J segment 5 bases; nucleotides outside the gene matches: 5. CDR1 is SGHRS, CDR2 YFSETQ, per germline. The CDR3 is made up of 13 amino acids. The DNA for the CDR3 is TGCGCCAGCAGCCCCGGGGGGACTGAGACCCAGTACTTC. Protein product: CASSPGGTETQYF.

The CDR3 DNA follows: TGTGCCAGCAGCGGGATAGCCCCTGAGCAGTTCTTC. It specifies CASSGIAPEQFF. The chain combines TRBV12-3 or TRBV12-4 with TRBJ2-1; D perhaps matches TRBD2 (5 bases). CDR3 size: 12 residues. Trimming stripped 6 bases from V and 9 bases from J, with 12 bases between.

The chain has TRBV5-1 and TRBJ1-2; D remains ambiguous. The V gene's germline CDR1 is SGHRS and CDR2 YFSETQ. The V end was cut by 6 bases, the J end by 3 bases, with 15 bases between. This CDR3 spans 14 amino acids. In DNA, the CDR3 is TGCGCCAGCAATCCGGGATCCCCTGACTATGGCTACACCTTC. This sequence encodes CASNPGSPDYGYTF.

The J gene is TRBJ1-4, the V gene TRBV19; D is uncertain. V lost 6 bases and J 12 bases, leaving 11 bases between the germline ends. Per germline, CDR1 LNHDA and CDR2 SQIVND (reference sequence). The CDR3 runs to 11 residues. In DNA form, the CDR3 reads TGTGCCAGTAGCCTTTCCGGGGAACTGTTTTTT. Residues: CASSLSGELFF.

This chain connects TRBV28 to TRBJ2-1; D is ambiguous. Germline assignment: CDR1 MDHEN and CDR2 SYDVKM. CDR3 length: 12 residues. V was trimmed by 5 bases and J by 4 bases, leaving 6 bases between them. This CDR3 is CASSTAYNEQFF. The DNA of the CDR3 is TGTGCCAGCAGTACAGCTTACAATGAGCAGTTCTTC.

This chain connects TRBV19 to TRBJ1-2, with D possibly TRBD1 on 6 matching bases. The CDR3 is 13 residues long. V was shortened by 3 bases and J by 8 bases, with 13 bases between the two germline ends. Per germline, CDR1 LNHDA and CDR2 SQIVND (reference sequence). CDR3 region: CASSIGQLEGYTF. In nucleotides, the CDR3 is TGTGCCAGTAGTATCGGACAGTTAGAAGGCTACACCTTC.